This TCR beta chain was retrieved from a study of control samples from healthy donors and cancer patients. V was trimmed by 3 bases and J by 8 bases, leaving 16 bases between them. This CDR3 has 14 residues. Germline V gives CDR1 MNHEY, CDR2 SMNVEV (reference sequence). Assay: immunoSEQ multiplex PCR; the TCRdb copy retains only in-frame clones and omits some. This sample has around 59,000 clones, with roughly 90% found just once. The V call is TRBV27, the J call TRBJ1-2; D gene ambiguous. The specimen sequenced was PBMCs. This clonotype originated in a man aged 35-49 years with colorectal cancer. The CDR3 loop is CASSFLVGLEGYTF. In nucleotides, the CDR3 is TGTGCCAGCAGTTTTTTGGTGGGCTTAGAGGGCTACACCTTC.